The 23 T cell receptor beta chains below come from one sample, sequenced in a study of regulatory T cells in long-lasting Graves disease. To make TCR beta libraries, researchers used iRepertoire HTBI primers and Arm-PCR of CDR3 regions. TCRdb itself ran the multiplex PCR reads through MiXCR, one entry per CDR3 protein. The sample consists of 600,000 to 650,000 distinct CDR3 sequences, 16% of them appearing once. Time point indicated: newly diagnosed GD, antithyroid drugs for less than 3 months. Construction of the TCR library relied on RNA isolated from PBMCs. Another study also made use of these data, one on T cells in Graves' hyperthyroidism and ophthalmopathy.

The sequenced sample was peripheral blood mononuclear cells (PBMCs), obtained at new diagnosis, from a patient treated with antithyroid drugs. The receptors originated from a woman aged 30 to 39 with Graves disease.

This chain connects TRBV28 to TRBJ2-1, with TRBD1 identical over 9 bases. Germline CDR1 is MDHEN and CDR2 is SYDVKM. The CDR3 covers 12 residues. The V segment lost 6 bases and the J segment 14 bases; nucleotides outside the gene matches: 8. CDR3 amino acids: CASSLGQGREFF. The CDR3 nucleotides are TGTGCCAGCAGCCTGGGACAGGGTCGGGAGTTCTTC.

This clonotype was counted many times. The chain employs TRBV3-1 and TRBJ2-5, with 10 positions matching TRBD1. V shed 1 base, J shed 1 base, and the junction held 0 bases outside the gene matches. Germline V CDR1 and CDR2: LGHDT, YNNKEL (reference sequence). The CDR3 consists of 15 residues. DNA for the CDR3: TGTGCCAGCAGCCAAGGGACAGGGGGCCAAGAGACCCAGTACTTC. Translating it yields CASSQGTGGQETQYF.

This clonotype has at least ten counts. The chain joins TRBV9 to TRBJ2-7; D might be TRBD2 (6 bases). CDR3 length equals 15 residues. The V end was cut by 0 bases, the J end by 6 bases, with 16 bases between. Germline lookup yields CDR1 SGDLS and CDR2 YYNGEE. The CDR3 bases are TGTGCCAGCAGCGTAGGGCGGGGAGAGTTCGGCGAGCAGTACTTC. Protein: CASSVGRGEFGEQYF.

This rearrangement joins TRBV3-1 to TRBJ2-2; D gene unclear. The CDR3 is 14 amino acids. Germline V gene data show CDR1 as LGHDT and CDR2 as YNNKEL (reference sequence). V lost 0 bases to trimming and J lost 6 bases, with 8 bases between them. The CDR3 loop is CASSQDPTAGELFF. The DNA of the CDR3 is TGTGCCAGCAGCCAAGATCCCACTGCCGGGGAGCTGTTTTTT. Full variable domain (rest looked up from reference TRBV3-1 and TRBJ2-2): DTAVSQTPKYLVTQMGNDKSIKCEQNLGHDTMYWYKQDSKKFLKIMFSYNNKELIINETVPNRFSPKSPDKAHLNLHINSLELGDSAVYFCASSQDPTAGELFFGEGSRLTVL.

Comments on this clonotype: This sequence is one base from a far larger clone and is likely a read error. A read error is likely, as this CDR3 ends without the conserved phenylalanine or tryptophan. The V and J genes are TRBV2 and TRBJ2-7; TRBD1 matches 8 bases. V trimming: 6 bases; J trimming: 1 base; junction bases outside the gene matches: 5. The CDR3 consists of 14 residues. Germline lookup yields CDR1 SNHLY and CDR2 FYNNEI. CDR3 in DNA: TGTGCCAGCAGCACACAGGGGGGTTCCTACGAGCAGTACTCC. The encoded protein is CASSTQGGSYEQYS.

This clonotype was observed a handful of times. DNA of the CDR3: TGTGCCAGCAGTTTCCGACTAGCCGGCCTGAGTGAGCAGTTCTTC. Encoded protein: CASSFRLAGLSEQFF. The chain carries TRBV6-2 or TRBV6-3 and TRBJ2-1; 7 bases fit TRBD2. Trimming cost V 4 bases and J 9 bases; bases outside gene matches: 12. Germline V gene data show CDR1 as MNHEY and CDR2 as SVGEGT. The CDR3 is 15 amino acids.

This clonotype has at least ten counts. V gene TRBV28 combines with J gene TRBJ1-1, with a possible D match to TRBD1 (6 bases). Germline CDR1 and CDR2: MDHEN and SYDVKM. The CDR3 spans 15 residues. V lost 3 bases and J 4 bases, leaving 15 bases between the germline ends. CDR3 region: CASSLAWGRGTEAFF. The CDR3 DNA sequence: TGTGCCAGCAGTTTGGCGTGGGGCAGGGGCACTGAAGCTTTCTTT.

This clonotype was seen many times. The genes are TRBV28 and TRBJ1-1; D not certain. The V end lost 1 base, the J end lost 4 bases, and 4 bases lay between the germline ends. CDR1 and CDR2 (germline): MDHEN, SYDVKM. This CDR3 contains 12 residues. CDR3 DNA sequence: TGTGCCAGCAGTTTATCCATCACTGAAGCTTTCTTT. Protein sequence: CASSLSITEAFF.

A few counts support this clonotype. A junction end diverges from the germline sequence, so it may reflect a read error. V usage is TRBV5-1 and J usage is TRBJ1-1, with D possibly being TRBD1 (6 bases). Germline CDR1 reads SGHRS; CDR2 reads YFSETQ. The CDR3 is 13 residues long. This CDR3 is CASSPDSRTEAFF. CDR3 nucleotides: TGTGCCAGCAGCCCGGACAGTAGGACTGAAGCTTTCTTT.

This sequence joins TRBV18 and TRBJ1-1; D unresolved. CDR1 is KGHSH and CDR2 is LQKENI in the germline V gene. The CDR3 runs to 14 residues. V shed 3 bases and J shed 4 bases, with 12 bases lying between them. CDR3 DNA: TGTGCCAGCTCACCCGGGGTATCGACCACTGAAGCTTTCTTT. It yields the protein CASSPGVSTTEAFF.

This clonotype was counted at least ten times. The rearrangement joins TRBV5-1 to TRBJ1-4; unclear D gene. CDR1 is SGHRS, CDR2 YFSETQ, per germline. Deletions cut 5 bases from V and 0 bases from J, with 11 bases between. This CDR3 is built from 15 residues. The CDR3 spells CASSIDTATNEKLFF. The CDR3 DNA follows: TGCGCCAGCAGTATCGACACTGCAACTAATGAAAAACTGTTTTTT.

This clonotype has just a few counts. This chain links TRBV2 with TRBJ1-2, with D unresolved. The length of the CDR3 is 14 residues. Per the germline V gene, CDR1 is SNHLY and CDR2 is FYNNEI. V was clipped by 6 bases and J by 4 bases, with 15 bases between them. The CDR3 nucleotides are TGTGCCAGCAGCAGTGAGGGTAACCTCTATGGCTACACCTTC. The encoded protein is CASSSEGNLYGYTF.

The chain carries TRBV6-1 and TRBJ1-2, with D hard to call. From germline, CDR1 is MNHNS and CDR2 SASEGT. V lost 6 bases and J 6 bases, leaving 17 bases between the germline ends. The CDR3 totals 14 residues. In nucleotides, the CDR3 is TGTGCCAGCAGCCCTATTAACTTCAGGAATGGCTACACCTTC. This gives the protein CASSPINFRNGYTF.

The sample holds many counts of this clonotype. The DNA for the CDR3 is TGTGCCAGCAGCTTAACAGGGACGGCAAGCACAGATACGCAGTATTTT. Translated, it gives CASSLTGTASTDTQYF. The chain employs TRBV7-2 and TRBJ2-3; D possibly corresponds to TRBD1 (6 bases). The CDR3 totals 16 residues. Looked up from germline, CDR1 is SGHTA and CDR2 is FQGNSA. Trimming pared 2 bases from V and 0 bases from J, leaving 12 bases between.

This clonotype was counted many times. The chain has TRBV5-1 and TRBJ2-1; 8 nucleotides agree with TRBD1. V shed 3 bases and J 0 bases; nucleotides not matched to a gene: 2. CDR1 and CDR2 from the germline V gene are SGHRS and YFSETQ. The CDR3 is made up of 15 amino acids. The CDR3 here is CASSSTGVSYNEQFF. In DNA, the CDR3 is TGCGCCAGCAGCTCGACAGGGGTCTCCTACAATGAGCAGTTCTTC. Full variable domain (rest looked up from reference TRBV5-1 and TRBJ2-1): KAGVTQTPRYLIKTRGQQVTLSCSPISGHRSVSWYQQTPGQGLQFLFEYFSETQRNKGNFPGRFSGRQFSNSRSEMNVSTLELGDSALYLCASSSTGVSYNEQFFGPGTRLTVL.

This clonotype was picked up many times. The V call is TRBV28, the J call TRBJ2-7; possibly TRBD2 for D (6 bases). This CDR3 spans 16 amino acids. Looked up from germline, CDR1 is MDHEN and CDR2 is SYDVKM. V lost 9 bases, J lost 2 bases, and 23 bases lay in between. The CDR3 loop is CASQGELAGFAYEQYF. The DNA of the CDR3 is TGTGCCAGTCAGGGTGAACTCGCGGGGTTTGCCTACGAGCAGTACTTC.

The J gene is TRBJ1-1, the V gene TRBV2; D perhaps matches TRBD1 (5 bases). This CDR3 has 15 residues. Germline V CDR1 and CDR2: SNHLY, FYNNEI. V was shortened by 5 bases and J by 0 bases, with 13 bases between the two germline ends. CDR3 sequence (DNA): TGTGCCAGCAGTCCCAGGGTACAGCTGAACACTGAAGCTTTCTTT. Its translation is CASSPRVQLNTEAFF.

This clonotype was seen more than once but under ten times. The chain combines TRBV28 with TRBJ2-2, with 12 bases fitting TRBD2. V was clipped by 5 bases and J by 6 bases; unmatched bases: 13. Germline V lookup: CDR1 MDHEN, CDR2 SYDVKM. The CDR3 runs to 18 residues. CDR3 in DNA: TGTGCCAGCAGTGACCCTAGCGGGAGGGCCCTCGGGGCCGGGGAGCTGTTTTTT. Translating gives CASSDPSGRALGAGELFF.

This clonotype was recorded at least ten times. The chain is built from TRBV12-3 or TRBV12-4 and TRBJ1-2, with a possible D match to TRBD1 (6 bases). The CDR3 has 13 amino acids. V was clipped by 5 bases and J by 7 bases, with 14 bases between them. Written as DNA, the CDR3 is TGTGCCAGCAGTCCCGACAGGCGGGCTGGCTACACCTTC. Protein product: CASSPDRRAGYTF.

This clonotype was recorded a few times. The rearrangement links TRBV6-2 or TRBV6-3 to TRBJ2-3; 7 bases line up with TRBD2. V lost 4 bases and J lost 1; bases outside the gene matches: 8. Germline V gives CDR1 MNHEY, CDR2 SVGEGT. The CDR3 loop spans 16 amino acids. CDR3 in amino acids: CASSSLASLGTDTQYF. CDR3 coding DNA: TGTGCCAGCAGTTCACTAGCGTCGCTTGGCACAGATACGCAGTATTTT.

This chain links TRBV7-9 with TRBJ1-4; D not resolved. Looked up from germline, CDR1 is SEHNR and CDR2 is FQNEAQ (reference sequence). CDR3 length: 15 amino acids. V lost 1 base and J lost 3, with 9 bases in between. CDR3 amino acids: CASSLGRGANEKLFF. CDR3 DNA: TGTGCCAGCAGCTTAGGCCGAGGCGCTAATGAAAAACTGTTTTTT.

This clonotype was seen more than once but under ten times. Possible read error: a much larger clone is one base away. The DNA of the CDR3 is TGCAGTGCTGTCAGGAGTCAGGGGCGGGACGAGCAGTACTTC. Translation gives CSAVRSQGRDEQYF. The chain has TRBV20-1 and TRBJ2-7; perhaps TRBD1 as D (6 bases). Trimming left V 5 bases short and J 5 bases short, with 19 bases between. Per the germline V gene, CDR1 is DFQATT and CDR2 is SNEGSKA (reference sequence). This CDR3 has 14 amino acids.

This chain uses TRBV15 with TRBJ2-5; D could derive from TRBD1 or TRBD2 (5 bases each). There are 14 residues in the CDR3. V was clipped by 5 bases and J by 3 bases, with 13 bases between them. Per the germline V gene, CDR1 is LNHNV and CDR2 is YYDKDF (reference sequence). CDR3 region: CATSYSRGEETQYF. CDR3 nucleotides: TGTGCCACCAGCTATTCGAGGGGAGAAGAGACCCAGTACTTC.